The source of this T cell receptor (beta chain) is a study of shared clonotypes between healthy human individuals. CDR3 size: 17 residues. Unmatched junction bases numbered 5, after V lost 4 bases and J lost 4 bases. Germline V CDR1 and CDR2: SGHVS, FNYEAQ. Sequencing used immunoSEQ multiplex PCR; TCRdb keeps in-frame clones, though not all of them. The data contain more than 450,000 clones, more than 65% of them singletons. The donor cohort consisted entirely of Caucasian adults residing in Nashville, Tennessee. The specimen was PBMCs. This receptor was identified in a woman aged 40 to 55 in good health. Some clones in this sample may be carry-over from other donors' samples. This chain connects TRBV7-6 to TRBJ2-1; 15 nucleotides agree with TRBD2. CDR3 residues: CASSSGLAGGLYNEQFF. The DNA of the CDR3 is TGTGCCAGCAGCTCGGGACTAGCGGGAGGCCTATACAATGAGCAGTTCTTC. The full variable domain, with the rest looked up from reference TRBV7-6 and TRBJ2-1, is GAGVSQSPRYKVTKRGQDVALRCDPISGHVSLYWYRQALGQGPEFLTYFNYEAQQDKSGLPNDRFSAERPEGSISTLTIQRTEQRDSAMYRCASSSGLAGGLYNEQFFGPGTRLTVL.